The text below deals with one T cell receptor beta chain. Its antigen is as yet unknown. This entry comes from a study of cytomegalovirus exposure and HLA in healthy donors. PCR primers comprised 60 Vbeta and 13 Jbeta primers. TCRdb's copy holds only in-frame clones and misses some; the assay was immunoSEQ multiplex PCR. Its listing shows about 110,000 clones. Study observations and caveats: A missense DCLRE1C variant was associated with V- and J-gene trimming of TCR beta chains in a later analysis, and an independent cohort replicated the association. Some V segments, TRBV6-2 and TRBV6-3 among them, were indistinguishable and were therefore excluded. Another analysis was done later, and it associated 16,951 TCR beta sequences with HLA alleles at 0.05 false discovery rate. Cytomegalovirus status was reportedly diagnosed by the classifier with high sensitivity and specificity.

The V and J ends lost 4 bases and 2 bases respectively, with 12 bases between them. Looked up from germline, CDR1 is SGHNT and CDR2 is YENEEA. The CDR3 sequence is 14 residues long. The gene calls are TRBV11-3 and TRBJ2-7; perhaps TRBD1 as D (6 bases). Specimen: PBMCs. The sequence derives from a man aged 35-49 years in good health and CMV-seropositive. CDR3 bases: TGTGCCAGCAGCTCTCACAGGGCCCCCTACGAGCAGTACTTC. It yields the protein CASSSHRAPYEQYF.